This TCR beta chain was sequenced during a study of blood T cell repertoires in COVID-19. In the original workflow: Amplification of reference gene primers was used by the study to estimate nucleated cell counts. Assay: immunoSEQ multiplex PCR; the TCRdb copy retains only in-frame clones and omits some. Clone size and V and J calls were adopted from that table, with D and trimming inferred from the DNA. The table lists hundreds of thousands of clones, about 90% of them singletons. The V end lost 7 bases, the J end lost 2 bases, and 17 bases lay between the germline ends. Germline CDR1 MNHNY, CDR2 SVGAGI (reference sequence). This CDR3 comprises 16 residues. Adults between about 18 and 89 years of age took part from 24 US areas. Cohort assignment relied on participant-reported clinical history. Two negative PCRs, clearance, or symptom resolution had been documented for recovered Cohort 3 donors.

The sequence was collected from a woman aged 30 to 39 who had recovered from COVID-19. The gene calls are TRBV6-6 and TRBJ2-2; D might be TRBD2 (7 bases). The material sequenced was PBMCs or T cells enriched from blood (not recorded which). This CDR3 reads CASTLGGAINTGELFF. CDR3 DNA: TGTGCCAGCACCTTAGGGGGGGCTATCAACACCGGGGAGCTGTTTTTT.